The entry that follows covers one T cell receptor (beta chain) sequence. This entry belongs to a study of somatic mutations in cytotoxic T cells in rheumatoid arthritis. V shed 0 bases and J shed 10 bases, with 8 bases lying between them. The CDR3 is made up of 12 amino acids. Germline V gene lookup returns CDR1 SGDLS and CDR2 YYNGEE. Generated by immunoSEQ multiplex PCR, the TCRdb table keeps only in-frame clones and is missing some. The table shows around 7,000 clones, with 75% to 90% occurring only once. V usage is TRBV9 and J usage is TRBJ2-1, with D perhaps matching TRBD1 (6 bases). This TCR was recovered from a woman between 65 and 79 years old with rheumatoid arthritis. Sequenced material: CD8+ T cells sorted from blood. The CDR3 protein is CASSVDDREQFF. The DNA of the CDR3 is TGTGCCAGCAGCGTAGACGACAGGGAGCAGTTCTTC.